The next 25 T cell receptor beta chains were all read from a single sample in a study of CD8+ T cells in alopecia areata. Sequencing used cDNA as its template, made by extracting RNA and reverse transcribing it. Measured with immunoSEQ multiplex PCR; TCRdb has only the in-frame clones, and not every one. In the table there are roughly 220,000 clones, around two fifths of which are singletons. As to treatment: oral pan-JAK inhibitor, 5-10 mg twice daily. Sequenced material: CD4+ T cells sorted from blood, taken between weeks 30 and 35, from a patient treated with tofacitinib. These TCRs come from a human donor with alopecia areata.

This clone turned up a few times. This sequence joins TRBV7-9 and TRBJ1-2, with 8 bases that match TRBD1. The J segment lost 2 bases and the V segment lost 5 bases, leaving 10 bases of the junction unmatched. There are 16 residues in the CDR3. Germline lookup yields CDR1 SEHNR and CDR2 FQNEAQ (reference sequence). Written as DNA, the CDR3 is TGTGCCAGCAGCAAAGGGACGGACAGGGCGAACTATGGCTACACCTTC. Translation gives CASSKGTDRANYGYTF.

J is TRBJ2-2 and V is TRBV7-8, with TRBD2 matching over 9 bases. CDR3 length: 17 amino acids. The germline CDR1 and CDR2 sequences are SGHVS and FQNEAQ. V shed 1 base and J 6 bases; nucleotides not matched to a gene: 9. The CDR3 is CASSLVGGGASAGELFF. As DNA, the CDR3 is TGTGCCAGCAGCTTAGTCGGCGGGGGGGCCTCGGCCGGGGAGCTGTTTTTT.

The chain couples TRBV5-1 to TRBJ1-5; possible D gene TRBD1, 5 bases. Trimming took 4 bases from V and 4 from J, leaving 15 bases between them. This CDR3 is built from 15 residues. The germline CDR1 and CDR2 sequences are SGHRS and YFSETQ. CDR3: CASSRHPGNNQPQHF. The CDR3 nucleotides read TGCGCCAGCAGCCGCCACCCAGGGAATAATCAGCCCCAGCATTTT.

The J gene is TRBJ1-2, the V gene TRBV29-1, with TRBD1 as a possible D gene (5 bases). The germline V gene encodes CDR1 SQVTM and CDR2 ANQGSEA. The CDR3 has 13 amino acids. The V end was cut by 4 bases, the J end by 4 bases, with 13 bases between. CDR3 nucleotides: TGCAGCGTTGTGGGGGGAAGAGGCTATGGCTACACCTTC. Residues: CSVVGGRGYGYTF.

The sample holds many counts of this clone. The chain is built from TRBV7-2 and TRBJ2-3; 11 bases match TRBD2. V shed 3 bases and J 5 bases; nucleotides not matched to a gene: 4. Germline CDR1 SGHTA, CDR2 FQGNSA. This CDR3 contains 15 residues. CDR3: CASSLTSGAQDTQYF. In nucleotides, the CDR3 is TGTGCCAGCAGCTTGACTAGCGGGGCTCAAGATACGCAGTATTTT.

The CDR3 region has the DNA TGTGCCAGCAGCGAGCCGGTCGGGGCCACAGATACGCAGTATTTT. This encodes CASSEPVGATDTQYF. The chain joins TRBV9 to TRBJ2-3; D may be TRBD1 or TRBD2 (5 bases each). The CDR3 runs 15 residues. Trimming removed 3 bases from V and 2 bases from J, with 13 bases in between. Germline assignment: CDR1 SGDLS and CDR2 YYNGEE.

The chain uses TRBV5-4 and TRBJ1-5; D is unresolved. The CDR3 extends over 15 amino acids. Trimming cost V 5 bases and J 6 bases, with 18 bases left between them. CDR1 is SGHNT, CDR2 YYREEE, per germline (reference sequence). Here the CDR3 DNA reads TGTGCCAGCAGGGGCGGATCGGGGTTCGGTCAGCCCCAGCATTTT. It encodes CASRGGSGFGQPQHF.

The CDR3 DNA is TGCGCCAGCAGTAATAGCGGGAGGAGTAAGGAGACCCAGTACTTC. The encoded protein is CASSNSGRSKETQYF. This chain joins TRBV5-1 and TRBJ2-5; 10 bases match TRBD2. CDR3 length: 15 amino acids. Unmatched junction bases numbered 9, after V lost 5 bases and J lost 5 bases. Germline V gene lookup returns CDR1 SGHRS and CDR2 YFSETQ.

The chain links TRBV27 to TRBJ1-5; D not certain. Germline values: CDR1 MNHEY, CDR2 SMNVEV (reference sequence). The CDR3 sequence is 13 residues long. Trimming removed 6 bases from V and 7 bases from J, with 13 bases in between. CDR3 sequence: CASRKYEGQPQHF. CDR3 sequence (DNA): TGTGCCAGCAGAAAATACGAGGGCCAGCCCCAGCATTTT.

This clone was found a few times. This CDR3 is also generated by other DNA sequences in the sample. The genes are TRBV5-1 and TRBJ2-1; D possibly uses TRBD1 or TRBD2 (5 bases each). The CDR3 is 15 amino acids. The V gene's germline CDR1 is SGHRS and CDR2 YFSETQ. V was clipped by 0 bases and J by 2 bases, with 9 bases between them. DNA for the CDR3: TGCGCCAGCAGCTTGGAGGGGACCACCTACAATGAGCAGTTCTTC. It yields the protein CASSLEGTTYNEQFF.

Only a few counts were recorded for this clone. The genes are TRBV6-5 and TRBJ1-5, with D tentatively TRBD1 (6 bases). The ends were cut back, 6 bases at V and 1 base at J, with 7 bases in the middle. Germline V CDR1 and CDR2: MNHEY, SVGAGI. The CDR3 length is 13 residues. CDR3 loop: CASRDRSNQPQHF. CDR3 sequence (DNA): TGTGCCAGCAGGGACAGAAGCAATCAGCCCCAGCATTTT.

The chain employs TRBV9 and TRBJ2-7, with TRBD1 identical over 9 bases. J lost 6 bases, V lost 4 bases, and 17 bases had no gene match. CDR1 is SGDLS, CDR2 YYNGEE, per germline. The CDR3 is 17 residues long. CDR3 sequence (DNA): TGTGCCAGCAGCCCCAGCCGAACCGGGACAGGGAGCGGCGAGCAGTACTTC. It translates to CASSPSRTGTGSGEQYF.

This sequence joins TRBV7-9 and TRBJ1-4, with D unclear. Germline loops: CDR1 SEHNR, CDR2 FQNEAQ (reference sequence). This CDR3 has 13 amino acids. The V and J ends lost 2 bases and 7 bases respectively, with 8 bases between them. CDR3 nucleotides: TGTGCCAGCAGCTTATTGGACTCTGAAAAACTGTTTTTT. It encodes CASSLLDSEKLFF.

In its sample, this clone was seen a few times. The chain carries TRBV19 and TRBJ2-2, with D possibly being TRBD1 or TRBD2 (5 bases each). The V and J ends lost 6 bases and 4 bases respectively, with 21 bases between them. CDR1 is LNHDA and CDR2 is SQIVND in the germline V gene (reference sequence). The CDR3 spans 17 residues. CDR3: CASRSTPQGRGTGELFF. The CDR3 bases are TGTGCCAGTAGATCGACCCCCCAGGGCCGGGGCACCGGGGAGCTGTTTTTT.

The V and J genes are TRBV14 and TRBJ2-4, with TRBD1 as a possible D gene (6 bases). Trimming took off 0 bases at V and 14 bases at J, with 11 bases between the two ends. The CDR3 length is 12 residues. The germline V gene encodes CDR1 SGHDN and CDR2 FVKESK. The CDR3 coding sequence is TGTGCCAGCAGCCAAGATTTGGGACAAAAGTACTTC. Translated: CASSQDLGQKYF.

This sequence joins TRBV7-2 and TRBJ2-7; maybe TRBD1 (5 bases). This CDR3 contains 13 residues. The V gene's germline CDR1 is SGHTA and CDR2 FQGNSA. V lost 4 bases to trimming and J lost 3 bases, with 10 bases between them. This chain's CDR3 is CASSWTFYYEQYF. In DNA form, the CDR3 reads TGTGCCAGCAGCTGGACATTCTACTACGAGCAGTACTTC.

V is TRBV6-5 and J is TRBJ2-5, with 7 positions matching TRBD1. After removal of 6 bases from V and 5 bases from J, the junction contained 6 bases not matched to a gene. Germline assignment: CDR1 MNHEY and CDR2 SVGAGI. The CDR3 runs 13 residues. The CDR3 loop reads CASSYRGGETQYF. CDR3 nucleotides: TGTGCCAGCAGCTACAGGGGTGGGGAGACCCAGTACTTC.

The J gene is TRBJ1-1, the V gene TRBV30; D might be TRBD1 (5 bases). Deletions cut 2 bases from V and 5 bases from J, with 12 bases between. The germline CDR1 and CDR2 sequences are GTSNPN and SVGIG (reference sequence). There are 13 residues in the CDR3. The CDR3 loop is CAWSPTWGTEAFF. In DNA form, the CDR3 reads TGTGCCTGGAGTCCCACTTGGGGGACTGAAGCTTTCTTT. The variable domain in full, completed from reference TRBV30 and TRBJ1-1, reads SQTIHQWPATLVQPVGSPLSLECTVEGTSNPNLYWYRQAAGRGLQLLFYSVGIGQISSEVPQNLSASRPQDRQFILSSKKLLLSDSGFYLCAWSPTWGTEAFFGQGTRLTVV.

This sequence joins TRBV2 and TRBJ1-5, with 8 bases fitting TRBD1. This CDR3 contains 14 residues. Trimming cost V 4 bases and J 5 bases; bases outside gene matches: 4. Per germline, CDR1 SNHLY and CDR2 FYNNEI. For the CDR3, the DNA is TGTGCCAGCAGTGGGACAGGGATTGATCAGCCCCAGCATTTT. Translated: CASSGTGIDQPQHF. Drawing the rest from reference TRBV2 and TRBJ1-5, the complete variable domain is EPEVTQTPSHQVTQMGQEVILRCVPISNHLYFYWYRQILGQKVEFLVSFYNNEISEKSEIFDDQFSVERPDGSNFTLKIRSTKLEDSAMYFCASSGTGIDQPQHFGDGTRLSIL.

This clone has more than one count but fewer than ten. The chain uses TRBV30 and TRBJ1-1; 7 nucleotides line up with TRBD1. The CDR3 extends over 16 amino acids. The germline CDR1 and CDR2 sequences are GTSNPN and SVGIG (reference sequence). V lost 5 bases and J lost 1; bases outside the gene matches: 13. The DNA of the CDR3 is TGTGCCTGGCTGGGGCGACTGACAGGGAGGAACACTGAAGCTTTCTTT. Translated: CAWLGRLTGRNTEAFF.

The rearrangement uses TRBV19 and TRBJ1-5; no clear D gene. The CDR3 length is 14 residues. Deletions cut 6 bases from V and 2 bases from J, with 11 bases between. Per germline, CDR1 LNHDA and CDR2 SQIVND (reference sequence). The CDR3 protein is CASRQASGNQPQHF. As DNA, the CDR3 is TGTGCCAGTAGGCAGGCCTCAGGCAATCAGCCCCAGCATTTT.

The J gene is TRBJ2-1, the V gene TRBV6-6; tentatively, D is TRBD1 (6 bases). The V end was cut by 7 bases, the J end by 5 bases, with 12 bases between. Germline V CDR1 and CDR2: MNHNY, SVGAGI (reference sequence). This CDR3 is 13 amino acids long. The CDR3 sequence: CASMWQGNNEQFF. The CDR3 DNA reads as TGTGCCAGCATGTGGCAGGGGAACAATGAGCAGTTCTTC.

The chain combines TRBV29-1 with TRBJ1-2; D not resolved. Germline assignment: CDR1 SQVTM and CDR2 ANQGSEA. The CDR3 is 16 amino acids. Trimming stripped 5 bases from V and 2 bases from J, with 21 bases between. The CDR3 nucleotides read TGCAGCGTTTTCTTGGCCCGGGAGGGCCTAAACTATGGCTACACCTTC. As protein: CSVFLAREGLNYGYTF.

The chain employs TRBV30 and TRBJ1-6; D is uncertain. This CDR3 has 13 amino acids. Trimming left V 4 bases short and J 3 bases short, with 7 bases between. Germline V lookup: CDR1 GTSNPN, CDR2 SVGIG (reference sequence). The CDR3 sequence: CAWTRDYNSPLHF. The CDR3 DNA is TGTGCCTGGACCCGGGACTATAATTCACCCCTCCACTTT.

Concerning this clone itself: Other DNA sequences in the sample encode the same CDR3. The chain has TRBV11-2 and TRBJ1-1; D gene ambiguous. The CDR3 length is 13 residues. Deletions cut 3 bases from V and 0 bases from J, with 5 bases between. Germline V CDR1 and CDR2: SGHAT, FQNNGV. The CDR3 is CASSLGLNTEAFF. The CDR3 region has the DNA TGTGCCAGCAGCTTGGGTTTGAACACTGAAGCTTTCTTT. The full variable domain, in which reference TRBV11-2 and TRBJ1-1 provide the parts outside the CDR3, is EAGVAQSPRYKIIEKRQSVAFWCNPISGHATLYWYQQILGQGPKLLIQFQNNGVVDDSQLPKDRFSAERLKGVDSTLKIQPAKLEDSAVYLCASSLGLNTEAFFGQGTRLTVV.